Listed here is a single T cell receptor (beta chain). Its antigen is still unknown. In the naive CD8 group, cells lacked CD45RO and were positively selected for CCR7, so terminally differentiated effector memory CD45RA+ cells were left out. As originally analysed: Junction-only sequences produced by ImmunoSEQ had no quality scores, so filtering differed. TCRdb keeps only in-frame clones here, not all; method: immunoSEQ multiplex PCR. V and J calls and clone size are given by that table; D and trimming were obtained from the DNA. Among roughly 1,800,000 clones listed, about 95% were seen once. CDR3 size: 13 residues. The germline V gene has CDR1 WNHNN and CDR2 SYGVQD (reference sequence). Trimming cost V 3 bases and J 4 bases, with 7 bases left between them. The data originate from a study of shared clonotypes between healthy human individuals. Findings and caveats of the study: Clonotype sharing across several donors was observed for about 5.5% of naive CD4 clonotypes. Enrolling few donors narrowed the genetic and exposure-history diversity that was represented. Relative to clonotypes present in all four donors, those not shared had lower generation probabilities.

The J gene is TRBJ2-1, the V gene TRBV10-1; D unresolved. This TCR was sampled from a man between 18 and 35 years old in good health. Sample: naive CD8+ T cells sorted from blood. Here the CDR3 reads CASSDMAYNEQFF. DNA of the CDR3: TGCGCCAGCAGTGACATGGCGTACAATGAGCAGTTCTTC.